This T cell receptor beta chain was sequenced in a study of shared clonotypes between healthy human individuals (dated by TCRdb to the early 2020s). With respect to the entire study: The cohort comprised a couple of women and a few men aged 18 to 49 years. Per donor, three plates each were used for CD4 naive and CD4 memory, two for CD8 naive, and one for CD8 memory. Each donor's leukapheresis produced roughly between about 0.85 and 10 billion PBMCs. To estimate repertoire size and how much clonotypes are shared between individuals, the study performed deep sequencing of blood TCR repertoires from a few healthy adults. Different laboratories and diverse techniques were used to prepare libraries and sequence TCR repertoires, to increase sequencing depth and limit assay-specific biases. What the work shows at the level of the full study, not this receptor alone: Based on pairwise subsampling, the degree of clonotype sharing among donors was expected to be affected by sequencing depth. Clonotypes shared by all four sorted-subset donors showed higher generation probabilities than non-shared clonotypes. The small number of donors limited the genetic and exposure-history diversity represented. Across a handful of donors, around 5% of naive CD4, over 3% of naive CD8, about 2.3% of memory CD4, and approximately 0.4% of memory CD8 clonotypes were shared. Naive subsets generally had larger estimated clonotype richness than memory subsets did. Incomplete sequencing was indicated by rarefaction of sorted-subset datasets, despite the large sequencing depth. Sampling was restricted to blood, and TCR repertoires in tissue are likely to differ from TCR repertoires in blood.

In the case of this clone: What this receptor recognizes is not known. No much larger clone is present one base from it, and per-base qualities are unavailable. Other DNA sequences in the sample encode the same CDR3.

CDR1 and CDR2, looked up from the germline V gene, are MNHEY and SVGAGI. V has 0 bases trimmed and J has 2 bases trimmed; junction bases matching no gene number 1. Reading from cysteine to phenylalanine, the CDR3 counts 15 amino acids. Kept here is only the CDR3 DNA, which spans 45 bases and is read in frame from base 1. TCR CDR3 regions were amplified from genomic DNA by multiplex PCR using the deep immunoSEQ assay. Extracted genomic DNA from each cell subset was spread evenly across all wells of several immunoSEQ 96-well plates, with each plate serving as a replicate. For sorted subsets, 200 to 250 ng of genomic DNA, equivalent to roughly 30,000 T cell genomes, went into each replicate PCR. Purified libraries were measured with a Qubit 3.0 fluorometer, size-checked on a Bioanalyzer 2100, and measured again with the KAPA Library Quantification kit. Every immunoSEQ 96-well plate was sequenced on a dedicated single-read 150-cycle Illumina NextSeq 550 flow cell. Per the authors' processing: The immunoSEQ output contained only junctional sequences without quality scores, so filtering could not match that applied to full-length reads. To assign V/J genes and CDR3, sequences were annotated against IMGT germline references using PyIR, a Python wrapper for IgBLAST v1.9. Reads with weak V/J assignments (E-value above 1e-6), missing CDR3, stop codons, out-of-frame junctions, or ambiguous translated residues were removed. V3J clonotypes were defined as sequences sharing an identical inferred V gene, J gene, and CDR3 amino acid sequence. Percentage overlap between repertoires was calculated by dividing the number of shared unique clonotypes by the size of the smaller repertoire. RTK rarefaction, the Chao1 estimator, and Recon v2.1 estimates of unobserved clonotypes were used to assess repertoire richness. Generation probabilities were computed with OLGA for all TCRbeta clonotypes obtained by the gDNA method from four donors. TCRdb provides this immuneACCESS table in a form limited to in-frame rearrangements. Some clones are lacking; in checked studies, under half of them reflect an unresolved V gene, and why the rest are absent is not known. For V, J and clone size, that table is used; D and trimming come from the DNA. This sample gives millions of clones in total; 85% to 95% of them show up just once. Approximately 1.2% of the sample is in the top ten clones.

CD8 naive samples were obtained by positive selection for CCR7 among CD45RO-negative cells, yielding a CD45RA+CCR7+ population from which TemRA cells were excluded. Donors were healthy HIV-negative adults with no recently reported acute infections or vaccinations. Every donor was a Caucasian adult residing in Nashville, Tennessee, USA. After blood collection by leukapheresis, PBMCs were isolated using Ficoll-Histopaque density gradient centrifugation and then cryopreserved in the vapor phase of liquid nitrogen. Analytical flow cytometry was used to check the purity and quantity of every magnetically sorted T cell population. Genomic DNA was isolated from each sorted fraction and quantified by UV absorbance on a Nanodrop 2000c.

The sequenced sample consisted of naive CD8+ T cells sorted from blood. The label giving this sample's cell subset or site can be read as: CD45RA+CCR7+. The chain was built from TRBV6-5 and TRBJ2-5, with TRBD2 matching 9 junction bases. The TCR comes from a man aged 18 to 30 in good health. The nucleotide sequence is TGTGCCAGCAGTTACTCAGCGGGGGGACAAGAGACCCAGTACTTC. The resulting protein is CASSYSAGGQETQYF.